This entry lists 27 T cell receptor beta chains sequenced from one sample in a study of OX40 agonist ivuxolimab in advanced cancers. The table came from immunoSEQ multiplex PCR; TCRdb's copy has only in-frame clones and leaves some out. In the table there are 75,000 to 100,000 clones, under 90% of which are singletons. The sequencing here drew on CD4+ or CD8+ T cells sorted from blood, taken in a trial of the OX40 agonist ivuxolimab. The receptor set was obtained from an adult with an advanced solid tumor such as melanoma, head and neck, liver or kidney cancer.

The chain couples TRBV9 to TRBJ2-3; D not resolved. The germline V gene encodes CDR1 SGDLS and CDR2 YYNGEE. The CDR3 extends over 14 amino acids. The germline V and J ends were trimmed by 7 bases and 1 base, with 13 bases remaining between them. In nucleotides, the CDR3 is TGTGCCAGCGGCGAGCATCCAGGCACAGATACGCAGTATTTT. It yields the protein CASGEHPGTDTQYF.

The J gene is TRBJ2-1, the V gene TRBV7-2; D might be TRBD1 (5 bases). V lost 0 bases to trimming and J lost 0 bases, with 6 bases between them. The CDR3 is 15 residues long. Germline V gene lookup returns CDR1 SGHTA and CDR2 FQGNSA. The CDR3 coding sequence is TGTGCCAGCAGCTTAGCGGGGCTCTCCTACAATGAGCAGTTCTTC. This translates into CASSLAGLSYNEQFF.

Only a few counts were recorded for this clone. CDR3 amino acids: CASSYPGSGYTF. DNA of the CDR3: TGTGCCAGCAGTTATCCGGGCAGTGGCTACACCTTC. The chain combines TRBV28 with TRBJ1-2, with unresolved D. This CDR3 spans 12 amino acids. Germline V gene data show CDR1 as MDHEN and CDR2 as SYDVKM. Between the trimmed V and J ends, which lost 4 bases and 7 bases, there was a span of 10 bases.

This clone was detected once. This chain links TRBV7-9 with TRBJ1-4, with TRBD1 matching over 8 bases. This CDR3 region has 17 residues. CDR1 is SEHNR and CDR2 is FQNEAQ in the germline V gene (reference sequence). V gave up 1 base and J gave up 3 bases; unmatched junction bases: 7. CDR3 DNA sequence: TGTGCCAGCAGCTTAGGGACAGGGATTCTAGCTAATGAAAAACTGTTTTTT. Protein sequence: CASSLGTGILANEKLFF.

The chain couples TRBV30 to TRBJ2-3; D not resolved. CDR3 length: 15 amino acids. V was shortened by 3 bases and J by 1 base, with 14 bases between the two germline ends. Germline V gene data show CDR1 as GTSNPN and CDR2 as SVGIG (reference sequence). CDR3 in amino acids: CAWSLTDPGTDTQYF. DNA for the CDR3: TGTGCCTGGAGCTTGACCGACCCGGGCACAGATACGCAGTATTTT. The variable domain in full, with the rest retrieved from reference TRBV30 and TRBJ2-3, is SQTIHQWPATLVQPVGSPLSLECTVEGTSNPNLYWYRQAAGRGLQLLFYSVGIGQISSEVPQNLSASRPQDRQFILSSKKLLLSDSGFYLCAWSLTDPGTDTQYFGPGTRLTVL.

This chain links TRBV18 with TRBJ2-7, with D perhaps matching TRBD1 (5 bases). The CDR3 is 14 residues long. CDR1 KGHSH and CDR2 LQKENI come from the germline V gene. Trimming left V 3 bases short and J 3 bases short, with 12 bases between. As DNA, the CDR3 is TGTGCCAGCTCACCCACGGACACCGGCTACGAGCAGTACTTC. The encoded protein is CASSPTDTGYEQYF.

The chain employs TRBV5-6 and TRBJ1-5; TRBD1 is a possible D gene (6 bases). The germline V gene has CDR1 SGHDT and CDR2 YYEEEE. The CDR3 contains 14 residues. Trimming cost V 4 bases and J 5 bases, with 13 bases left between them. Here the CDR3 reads CASSIQGGDQPQHF. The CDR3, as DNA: TGTGCCAGCAGCATACAGGGAGGGGATCAGCCCCAGCATTTT.

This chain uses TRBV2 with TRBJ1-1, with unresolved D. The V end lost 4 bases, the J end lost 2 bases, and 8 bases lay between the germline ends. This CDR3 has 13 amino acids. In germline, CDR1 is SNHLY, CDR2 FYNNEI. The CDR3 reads CASSGYQNTEAFF. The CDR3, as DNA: TGTGCCAGCAGTGGATATCAAAACACTGAAGCTTTCTTT. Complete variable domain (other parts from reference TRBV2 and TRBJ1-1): EPEVTQTPSHQVTQMGQEVILRCVPISNHLYFYWYRQILGQKVEFLVSFYNNEISEKSEIFDDQFSVERPDGSNFTLKIRSTKLEDSAMYFCASSGYQNTEAFFGQGTRLTVV.

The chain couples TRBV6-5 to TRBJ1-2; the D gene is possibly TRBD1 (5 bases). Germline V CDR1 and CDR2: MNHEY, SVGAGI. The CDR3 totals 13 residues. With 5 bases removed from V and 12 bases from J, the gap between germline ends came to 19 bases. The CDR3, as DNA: TGTGCCAGCAGTAGCCGGACAACGGGTGAACACACCTTC. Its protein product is CASSSRTTGEHTF.

The CDR3, as DNA: TGTGCCAGCAGTTACTCTCCCGGGGTCGGGCAGTACTTC. This sequence encodes CASSYSPGVGQYF. The V gene is TRBV6-6, the J gene TRBJ2-7, with a weak D call TRBD2 (5 bases). The CDR3 is 13 amino acids. The germline CDR1 and CDR2 sequences are MNHNY and SVGAGI (reference sequence). V was trimmed by 0 bases and J by 9 bases, leaving 12 bases between them.

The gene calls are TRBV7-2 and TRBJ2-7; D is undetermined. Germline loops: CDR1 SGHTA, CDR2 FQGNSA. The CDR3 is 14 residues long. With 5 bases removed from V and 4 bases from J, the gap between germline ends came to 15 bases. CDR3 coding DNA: TGTGCCAGCAGCCACGGGCAGTCAAGGTACGAGCAGTACTTC. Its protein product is CASSHGQSRYEQYF.

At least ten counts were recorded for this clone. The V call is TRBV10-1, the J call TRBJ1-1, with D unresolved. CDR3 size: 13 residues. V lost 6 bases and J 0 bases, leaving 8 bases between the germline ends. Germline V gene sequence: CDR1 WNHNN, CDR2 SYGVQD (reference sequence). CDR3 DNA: TGCGCCAGCAGGGCAGAGATGAACACTGAAGCTTTCTTT. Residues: CASRAEMNTEAFF.

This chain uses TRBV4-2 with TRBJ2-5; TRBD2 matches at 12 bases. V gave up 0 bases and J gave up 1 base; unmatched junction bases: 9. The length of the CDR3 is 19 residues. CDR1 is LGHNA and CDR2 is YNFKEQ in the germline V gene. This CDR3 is CASSQDLGLAGQRQETQYF. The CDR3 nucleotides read TGTGCCAGCAGCCAAGATCTGGGACTAGCGGGCCAACGCCAAGAGACCCAGTACTTC.

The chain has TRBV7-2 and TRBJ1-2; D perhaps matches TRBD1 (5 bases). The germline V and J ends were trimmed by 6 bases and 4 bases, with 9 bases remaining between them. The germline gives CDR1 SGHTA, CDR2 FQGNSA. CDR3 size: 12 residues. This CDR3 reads CASSARAYGYTF. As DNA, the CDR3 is TGTGCCAGCAGTGCCAGGGCCTATGGCTACACCTTC.

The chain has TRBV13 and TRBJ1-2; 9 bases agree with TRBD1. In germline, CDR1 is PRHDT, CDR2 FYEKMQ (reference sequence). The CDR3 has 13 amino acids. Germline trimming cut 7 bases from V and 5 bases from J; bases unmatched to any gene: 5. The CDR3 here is CASNRGQGYGYTF. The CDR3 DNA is TGTGCCAGCAACAGGGGGCAGGGGTATGGCTACACCTTC. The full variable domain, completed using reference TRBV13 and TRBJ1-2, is AAGVIQSPRHLIKEKRETATLKCYPIPRHDTVYWYQQGPGQDPQFLISFYEKMQSDKGSIPDRFSAQQFSDYHSELNMSSLELGDSALYFCASNRGQGYGYTFGSGTRLTVV.

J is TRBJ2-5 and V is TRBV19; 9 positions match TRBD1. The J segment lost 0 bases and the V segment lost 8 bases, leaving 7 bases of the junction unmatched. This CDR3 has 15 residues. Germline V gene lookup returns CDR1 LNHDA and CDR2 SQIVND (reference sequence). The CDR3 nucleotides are TGTGCCAGTTCTCCGGGACAGGGATACCAAGAGACCCAGTACTTC. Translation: CASSPGQGYQETQYF.

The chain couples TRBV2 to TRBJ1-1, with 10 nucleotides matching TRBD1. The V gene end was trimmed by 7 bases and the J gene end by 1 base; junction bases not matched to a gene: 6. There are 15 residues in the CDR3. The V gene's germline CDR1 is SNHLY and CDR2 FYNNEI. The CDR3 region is CASKERTGGNTEAFF. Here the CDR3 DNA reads TGTGCCAGCAAAGAGAGGACAGGGGGGAACACTGAAGCTTTCTTT.

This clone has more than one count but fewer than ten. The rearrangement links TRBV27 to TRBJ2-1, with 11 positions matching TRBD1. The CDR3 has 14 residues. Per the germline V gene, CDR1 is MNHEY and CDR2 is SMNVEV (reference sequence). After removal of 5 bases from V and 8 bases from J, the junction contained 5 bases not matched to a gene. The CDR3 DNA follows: TGTGCCAGCAGTGTGGACAGGGGGCATGATGAGCAGTTCTTC. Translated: CASSVDRGHDEQFF.

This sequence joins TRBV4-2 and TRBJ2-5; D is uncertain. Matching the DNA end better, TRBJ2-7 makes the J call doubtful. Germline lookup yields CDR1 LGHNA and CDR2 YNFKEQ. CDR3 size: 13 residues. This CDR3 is CASSQVSGNEQYF. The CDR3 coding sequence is TGTGCCAGCAGCCAAGTGTCAGGTAACGAGCAGTACTTC.

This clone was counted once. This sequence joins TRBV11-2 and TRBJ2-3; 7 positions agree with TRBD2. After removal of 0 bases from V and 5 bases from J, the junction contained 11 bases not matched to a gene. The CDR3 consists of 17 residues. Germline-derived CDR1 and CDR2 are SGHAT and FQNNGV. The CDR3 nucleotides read TGTGCCAGCAGCTTAGAATCGGGGCGGGGGAAAAGAGATACGCAGTATTTT. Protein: CASSLESGRGKRDTQYF.

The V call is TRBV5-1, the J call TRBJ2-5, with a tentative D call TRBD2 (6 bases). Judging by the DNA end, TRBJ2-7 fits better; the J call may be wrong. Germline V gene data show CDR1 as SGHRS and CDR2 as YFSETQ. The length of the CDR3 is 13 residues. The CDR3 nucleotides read TGCGCCAGCAGCTTACCTTGGGGGGACGAGCAGTACTTC. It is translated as CASSLPWGDEQYF.

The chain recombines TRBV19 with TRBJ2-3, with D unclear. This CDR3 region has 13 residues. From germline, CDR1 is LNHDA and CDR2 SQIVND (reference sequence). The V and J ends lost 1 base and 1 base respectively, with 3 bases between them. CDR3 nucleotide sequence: TGTGCCAGTAGTATAGGCCGCACAGATACGCAGTATTTT. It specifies CASSIGRTDTQYF.

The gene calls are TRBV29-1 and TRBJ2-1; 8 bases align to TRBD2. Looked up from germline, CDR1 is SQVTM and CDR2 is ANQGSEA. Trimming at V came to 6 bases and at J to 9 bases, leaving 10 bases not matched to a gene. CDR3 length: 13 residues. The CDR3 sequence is CSVGTRGGREQFF. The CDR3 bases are TGCAGCGTCGGGACTAGGGGGGGTCGTGAGCAGTTCTTC.

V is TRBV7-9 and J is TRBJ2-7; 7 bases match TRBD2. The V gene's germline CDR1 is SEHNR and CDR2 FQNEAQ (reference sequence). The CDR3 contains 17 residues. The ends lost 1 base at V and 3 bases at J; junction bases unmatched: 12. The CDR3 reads CASSLDPGFCGGYEQYF. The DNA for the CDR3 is TGTGCCAGCAGCTTAGACCCCGGCTTCTGCGGGGGCTACGAGCAGTACTTC. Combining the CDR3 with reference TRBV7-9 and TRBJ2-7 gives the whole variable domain DTGVSQNPRHKITKRGQNVTFRCDPISEHNRLYWYRQTLGQGPEFLTYFQNEAQLEKSRLLSDRFSAERPKGSFSTLEIQRTEQGDSAMYLCASSLDPGFCGGYEQYFGPGTRLTVT.

The CDR3 spells CASSYTGQGGSGELFF. CDR3 bases: TGTGCCAGCAGTTACACTGGGCAGGGTGGGTCCGGGGAGCTGTTTTTT. The J gene is TRBJ2-2, the V gene TRBV6-5; the D gene is possibly TRBD1 (5 bases). The germline CDR1 and CDR2 sequences are MNHEY and SVGAGI. This CDR3 has 16 amino acids. V was trimmed by 2 bases and J by 6 bases, leaving 16 bases between them.

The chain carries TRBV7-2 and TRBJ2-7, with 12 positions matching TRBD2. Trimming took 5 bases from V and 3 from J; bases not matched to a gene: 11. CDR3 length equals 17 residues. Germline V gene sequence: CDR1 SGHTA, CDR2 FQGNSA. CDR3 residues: CASSTPLAGGPFYEQYF. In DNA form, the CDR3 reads TGTGCCAGCAGCACCCCTCTAGCGGGAGGGCCGTTCTACGAGCAGTACTTC.

CDR3 residues: CASSATGAYTEAFF. Here the CDR3 DNA reads TGCGCCAGCAGCGCGACAGGGGCCTACACTGAAGCTTTCTTT. The V and J genes are TRBV5-1 and TRBJ1-1, with 8 bases lining up with TRBD1. This CDR3 is 14 amino acids long. Losses at the gene ends were 4 bases for V and 3 bases for J; bases not matched to a gene: 5. Germline values: CDR1 SGHRS, CDR2 YFSETQ.